The entry that follows covers one T cell receptor (beta chain) sequence. The sample belongs to a study of blood T cell repertoires in COVID-19. The ends were cut back, 4 bases at V and 4 bases at J, with 7 bases in the middle. Germline V CDR1 and CDR2: MRHNA, SNTAGT. The CDR3 is 13 amino acids. Produced via immunoSEQ multiplex PCR; TCRdb's table is partial and in-frame only. The sample lists 250,000 to 300,000 clones; around 90% were seen once. The receptor's source is a woman in her 30s with acute or convalescent COVID-19. Input material: peripheral blood. The genes are TRBV6-4 and TRBJ2-2; D may be TRBD1 (5 bases). CDR3 bases: TGTGCCAGCAGTGTTAGGGGCACCGGGGAGCTGTTTTTT. Its translation is CASSVRGTGELFF.